A selection of T cell receptor beta chains follows, all from one sample in a study of vaccination effects on CD4 cells after COVID-19. These TCRs' antigens remain unknown. Data came from immunoSEQ multiplex PCR; TCRdb stores just in-frame clones and leaves some out. The table has tens of thousands of clones, under 85% seen once. The source material was CD4+ T cells from PBMCs cultured with HCoV-NL63 spike peptides, sampled before COVID-19 vaccination. These receptors were taken from a human donor who received a COVID-19 vaccine. Each CDR3 is given with its conserved first and last residue. Each record gives: clone size, V gene, D gene, J gene, CDR3 DNA, CDR3 protein. A D gene is named only where the DNA matches it firmly. Some rows mark clone size as missing; the rest say once, few, many or name a class of expanded clone.

-,TRBV4-1,TRBD2,TRBJ2-1,TGCGCCAGCAGCCGGACCACCCTAGCGGGGGGTTACAATGAGCAGTTCTTC,CASSRTTLAGGYNEQFF
few,TRBV5-1,TRBD1,TRBJ1-1,TGCGCCAGCAGCTTGGACCAGGGGGCTGAAGCTTTCTTT,CASSLDQGAEAFF
-,TRBV2,TRBD1,TRBJ1-5,TGTGCCAGCTCCAGGGGTCAGGGGGCGAGCAATCAGCCCCAGCATTTT,CASSRGQGASNQPQHF
-,TRBV5-4,-,TRBJ1-6,TGTGCCAGCAGCTACCCCGATGGGGACAATTCACCCCTCCACTTT,CASSYPDGDNSPLHF
-,TRBV24-1,-,TRBJ2-5,TGTGCCACCAGTGATTGGGGTACAGGACTACAAGAGACCCAGTACTTC,CATSDWGTGLQETQYF
few,TRBV15,-,TRBJ1-5,TGTGCCACCAGCAGAGATCTGGGCCAGCCCCAGCATTTT,CATSRDLGQPQHF
few,TRBV3-1/TRBV3-2,-,TRBJ1-1,TGTGCCAGCAGCCAAGGTATGAACACTGAAGCTTTCTTT,CASSQGMNTEAFF
-,TRBV6-5,TRBD1,TRBJ1-1,TGTGCCAGCAGCTTCTCGACAGGGTTTGGTTTCTTT,CASSFSTGFGFF
-,TRBV5-4,-,TRBJ2-3,TGTGCCAGCAGCTATAACGGACTCGTTAGTGGAGATACGCAGTATTTT,CASSYNGLVSGDTQYF
-,TRBV9,-,TRBJ2-1,TGTGCCAGCAGCACAAGGGCCCAAAACAATGAGCAGTTCTTC,CASSTRAQNNEQFF
-,TRBV5-1,-,TRBJ2-2,TGCGCCAGCAGCTTGGGACAAGAGAGCGGGGAGCTGTTTTTT,CASSLGQESGELFF
-,TRBV19,-,TRBJ1-5,TGTGCCAGTAGTATTCGACGAGGCGCTCAGCCCCAGCATTTT,CASSIRRGAQPQHF
-,TRBV6-2/TRBV6-3,TRBD1,TRBJ2-3,TGTGCCAGCAGTTACTCGAAAGGGGGCCTTCAAGATACGCAGTATTTT,CASSYSKGGLQDTQYF
once,TRBV29-1,-,TRBJ1-2,TGCAGCGTCCCCTTGTCAGGAGGGAACTATGGCTACACCTTC,CSVPLSGGNYGYTF
-,TRBV23-1,-,TRBJ1-2,TGCGCCAGCAGCCTAGAGGACGGGGGCGACTATGGCTACACCTTC,CASSLEDGGDYGYTF
-,TRBV4-1,-,TRBJ2-1,TGCGCCAGCAGCCAATATGGAGAGAGCTCCTACAATGAGCAGTTCTTC,CASSQYGESSYNEQFF
few,TRBV7-8,-,TRBJ2-2,TGTGCCAGCAGCTTCGAAGGGACGATCGCGAACACCGGGGAGCTGTTTTTT,CASSFEGTIANTGELFF
-,TRBV19,-,TRBJ1-3,TGTGCCAGTAGTATTCTCGGGATTGGATCGGGAAACACCATATATTTT,CASSILGIGSGNTIYF
-,TRBV5-1,-,TRBJ1-1,TGCGCCAGCAGCTTGGACGCCGGCGGGAACACTGAAGCTTTCTTT,CASSLDAGGNTEAFF
once,TRBV2,-,TRBJ2-4,TGTGCCAGCAGTGAGAGCCAACTAGGGAACATTCAGTACTTC,CASSESQLGNIQYF
-,TRBV7-3,-,TRBJ2-3,TGTGCCAGCAGCTTATTACACGGTCAAGATACGCAGTATTTT,CASSLLHGQDTQYF
-,TRBV6-2/TRBV6-3,-,TRBJ1-6,TGTGCCAGCAGTTACTCAGATTACCGGGCGGCTGGTTCACCCCTCCACTTT,CASSYSDYRAAGSPLHF
few,TRBV30,-,TRBJ2-2,TGTGCCTGGTCCGGGGGGCCCGGGGAGCTGTTTTTT,CAWSGGPGELFF
-,TRBV2,-,TRBJ1-1,TGTGCCAGCAGTTCGACGTGGACTGAAGCTTTCTTT,CASSSTWTEAFF
-,TRBV30,-,TRBJ1-2,TGTGCCTGGAGGGAAACATGGACGTATGGCTACACCTTC,CAWRETWTYGYTF
-,TRBV6-5,TRBD1,TRBJ2-1,TGTGCCAGCAGTTTAGACAGGGGCATCGGTGAGCAGTTCTTC,CASSLDRGIGEQFF
-,TRBV6-5,-,TRBJ1-5,TGTGCCAGCAGTTACACCCCCAGCAATCAGCCCCAGCATTTT,CASSYTPSNQPQHF
-,TRBV9,TRBD2,TRBJ2-3,TGTGCCAGCAGCAGAATACTAGCGGGGGGCGGGGCGGCCACAGATACGCAGTATTTT,CASSRILAGGGAATDTQYF
-,TRBV24-1,TRBD2,TRBJ2-1,TGTGCCACCAGTGATCCAACTAGCGGGGCGTACAATGAGCAGTTCTTC,CATSDPTSGAYNEQFF
-,TRBV18,-,TRBJ1-1,TGTGCCAGCTCACCTGCGGCGGCCGGGTATGACACTGAAGCTTTCTTT,CASSPAAAGYDTEAFF
-,TRBV7-2,TRBD1,TRBJ2-5,TGTGCCAGCAGCTTAGGCCCAGGGGGGACCCAGTACTTC,CASSLGPGGTQYF
-,TRBV7-3,TRBD2,TRBJ2-2,TGTGCCAGCAGCTTCACTAGCGGGGGGGCCGGGGAGCTGTTTTTT,CASSFTSGGAGELFF
-,TRBV28,-,TRBJ2-5,TGTGCCAGCAGCTCTGGGACACGCCAAGAGACCCAGTACTTC,CASSSGTRQETQYF
-,TRBV3-1/TRBV3-2,TRBD1,TRBJ1-2,TGTGCCAGTAACAGGGGATCCAACTATGGCTACACCTTC,CASNRGSNYGYTF
-,TRBV27,-,TRBJ1-6,TGTGCCAGCAGTTTTGTCTACGGGACGAACTCTTCACCCCTCCACTTT,CASSFVYGTNSSPLHF
-,TRBV6-5,-,TRBJ2-3,TGTGCCAGCGGACGCGGGAAAAGCACAGATACGCAGTATTTT,CASGRGKSTDTQYF
-,TRBV5-1,-,TRBJ1-4,TGCGCCAGCAGCCCCGAGCCGGGGGGCACGTCTAATGAAAAACTGTTTTTT,CASSPEPGGTSNEKLFF
few,TRBV10-2,-,TRBJ2-2,TGCGCCAGCTTCCCCCACAGGGGGGGGAACACCGGGGAGCTGTTTTTT,CASFPHRGGNTGELFF
-,TRBV29-1,-,TRBJ1-1,TGCAGCGTTGAGGGCAGTCTCATGAACACTGAAGCTTTCTTT,CSVEGSLMNTEAFF
-,TRBV7-2,TRBD1,TRBJ2-2,TGTGCCAGCAGATCTGACAGGGACACCGGGGAGCTGTTTTTT,CASRSDRDTGELFF
-,TRBV14,-,TRBJ1-4,TGTGCCAGCAGCCAAGGGAAAGGGGTGAATGATGAAAAACTGTTTTTT,CASSQGKGVNDEKLFF
-,TRBV5-6,-,TRBJ1-1,TGTGCCAGCAGCTCGACGGCGAACACTGAAGCTTTCTTT,CASSSTANTEAFF
-,TRBV19,-,TRBJ1-4,TGTGCCTCCAGAGCCCTTGAAAAACTGTTTTTT,CASRALEKLFF
-,TRBV2,TRBD2,TRBJ2-1,TGTGCCAGCAGAAGAGCGGGAGGGAGCGGTGAGCAGTTCTTC,CASRRAGGSGEQFF
-,TRBV3-1/TRBV3-2,-,TRBJ2-5,TGTGCCAGCAGCCAAGGAAGCGGAGCCCTGCCAGGGGCCCAGTACTTC,CASSQGSGALPGAQYF
-,TRBV6-5,-,TRBJ2-2,TGTGCCAGCAGTCCCCCCGACAGGTGGGCCGGGGAGCTGTTTTTT,CASSPPDRWAGELFF